One sample yielded the 26 T cell receptor beta chains listed below, sequenced in a study of blood T cell repertoires in COVID-19. Method: immunoSEQ multiplex PCR; TCRdb's copy keeps in-frame clones and lacks some. The data contain about 93,000 clones, almost 80% of them singletons. The material sequenced was peripheral blood. These receptor sequences come from a human donor in a cohort sampled during active COVID-19.

This rearrangement joins TRBV27 to TRBJ2-3; 8 bases map to TRBD2. CDR3 length: 15 residues. J was trimmed by 3 bases and V by 3 bases; bases with no gene match: 5. CDR1 is MNHEY, CDR2 SMNVEV, per germline (reference sequence). CDR3 in DNA: TGTGCCAGCAGTTTGCGGGGGGTAGATACAGATACGCAGTATTTT. Its protein is CASSLRGVDTDTQYF.

Remarks on this clone: The sample contains more than one DNA sequence encoding this CDR3. The chain employs TRBV6-5 and TRBJ1-1, with D perhaps matching TRBD1 (6 bases). The CDR3 is made up of 13 amino acids. Trimming took off 6 bases at V and 0 bases at J, with 8 bases between the two ends. In germline, CDR1 is MNHEY, CDR2 SVGAGI. The CDR3 nucleotides are TGTGCCAGCAGCCGACAGGTGAACACTGAAGCTTTCTTT. The encoded protein is CASSRQVNTEAFF.

J is TRBJ2-1 and V is TRBV24-1; 7 bases align to TRBD2. Trimming cost V 3 bases and J 2 bases; bases outside gene matches: 9. The germline V gene encodes CDR1 KGHDR and CDR2 SFDVKD. This CDR3 comprises 17 residues. DNA of the CDR3: TGTGCCACCAGTGATAGGCGTAGCGGGCAGACCTACAATGAGCAGTTCTTC. As protein: CATSDRRSGQTYNEQFF.

The genes are TRBV11-2 and TRBJ1-1; D gene uncertain. Germline CDR1 SGHAT, CDR2 FQNNGV. The CDR3 length is 16 residues. V lost 2 bases, J lost 0 bases, and 13 bases lay in between. CDR3 DNA: TGTGCCAGCAGCTTACCTACAGATACCCTGAACACTGAAGCTTTCTTT. Encoded protein: CASSLPTDTLNTEAFF.

The chain uses TRBV5-1 and TRBJ2-7, with D possibly being TRBD2 (7 bases). Germline V gives CDR1 SGHRS, CDR2 YFSETQ. V was clipped by 2 bases and J by 0 bases, with 12 bases between them. The CDR3 runs 15 residues. The chain's CDR3 is CASSLMAGASYEQYF. As DNA, the CDR3 is TGCGCCAGCAGCTTAATGGCGGGGGCCTCCTACGAGCAGTACTTC. Complete variable domain (other parts from reference TRBV5-1 and TRBJ2-7): KAGVTQTPRYLIKTRGQQVTLSCSPISGHRSVSWYQQTPGQGLQFLFEYFSETQRNKGNFPGRFSGRQFSNSRSEMNVSTLELGDSALYLCASSLMAGASYEQYFGPGTRLTVT.

J is TRBJ1-1 and V is TRBV6-5, with 7 bases that match TRBD1. Trimming cost V 5 bases and J 0 bases; bases outside gene matches: 6. Germline CDR1 and CDR2: MNHEY and SVGAGI. CDR3 length: 15 residues. CDR3: CASSKPGQLNTEAFF. Here the CDR3 DNA reads TGTGCCAGCAGTAAACCGGGACAGCTGAACACTGAAGCTTTCTTT.

This clone was found a few times. The J gene is TRBJ2-7, the V gene TRBV10-3; weak D call: TRBD1 (6 bases). CDR1 is ENHRY and CDR2 is SYGVKD in the germline V gene. Trimming pared 11 bases from V and 6 bases from J, leaving 14 bases between. The CDR3 runs to 11 residues. CDR3 bases: TGTGCCTCGGGACAACCCCGCGAGCAGTACTTC. Its translation: CASGQPREQYF.

V usage is TRBV30 and J usage is TRBJ2-7, with D possibly matching TRBD2 (6 bases). The V and J ends lost 0 bases and 6 bases respectively, with 18 bases between them. This CDR3 has 15 amino acids. Germline CDR1 is GTSNPN and CDR2 is SVGIG (reference sequence). In nucleotides, the CDR3 is TGTGCCTGGAGTGTACGTGGAGGGCCGTCCCGCGAGCAGTACTTC. It codes for CAWSVRGGPSREQYF.

The chain combines TRBV7-2 with TRBJ1-2; no firm D call. The germline gives CDR1 SGHTA, CDR2 FQGNSA. V was pared by 1 base and J by 0 bases, with 9 bases between. CDR3 length: 15 amino acids. Here the CDR3 reads CASSLGGRANYGYTF. In DNA, the CDR3 is TGTGCCAGCAGCTTAGGAGGGAGAGCTAACTATGGCTACACCTTC.

CDR3 residues: CASSLLGLAGENEQYF. The CDR3 DNA reads as TGTGCCAGCAGTTTATTAGGTCTAGCGGGAGAAAACGAGCAGTACTTC. The chain employs TRBV28 and TRBJ2-7, with 10 positions matching TRBD2. V was clipped by 1 base and J by 5 bases; unmatched bases: 8. Per germline, CDR1 MDHEN and CDR2 SYDVKM. The CDR3 has 16 amino acids.

The genes are TRBV19 and TRBJ2-1; D perhaps matches TRBD2 (6 bases). With 4 bases removed from V and 10 bases from J, the gap between germline ends came to 11 bases. The CDR3 is made up of 12 amino acids. CDR1 is LNHDA and CDR2 is SQIVND in the germline V gene (reference sequence). CDR3 loop: CASSTGAGEQFF. CDR3 DNA: TGTGCCAGTAGTACCGGGGCGGGAGAGCAGTTCTTC.

The chain uses TRBV28 and TRBJ1-2, with 8 bases identical to TRBD1. This CDR3 comprises 11 residues. From germline, CDR1 is MDHEN and CDR2 SYDVKM. Trimming at V came to 2 bases and at J to 13 bases, leaving 3 bases not matched to a gene. The CDR3 spells CASSLRTGCTF. The CDR3 nucleotides read TGTGCCAGCAGTTTACGGACAGGGTGCACCTTC.

The rearrangement uses TRBV5-4 and TRBJ2-7; maybe TRBD2 (5 bases). The germline CDR1 and CDR2 sequences are SGHNT and YYREEE (reference sequence). V was cut by 4 bases and J by 5 bases, with 22 bases left in between. The CDR3 covers 16 residues. CDR3 in amino acids: CASSPTGNRLSDEQYF. CDR3 nucleotides: TGTGCCAGCAGCCCTACGGGAAACCGACTGTCGGACGAGCAGTACTTC. Full variable domain (rest looked up from reference TRBV5-4 and TRBJ2-7): ETGVTQSPTHLIKTRGQQVTLRCSSQSGHNTVSWYQQALGQGPQFIFQYYREEENGRGNFPPRFSGLQFPNYSSELNVNALELDDSALYLCASSPTGNRLSDEQYFGPGTRLTVT.

This chain joins TRBV5-1 and TRBJ1-2, with TRBD1 matching over 9 bases. The junction had 8 bases not matched to a gene; V was cut back by 4 bases and J by 4 bases. In germline, CDR1 is SGHRS, CDR2 YFSETQ. This CDR3 spans 15 amino acids. The CDR3 DNA reads TGCGCCAGCAGCACCCCCGGGACAGGGATCTATGGCTACACCTTC. Translation gives CASSTPGTGIYGYTF.

The V and J genes are TRBV4-2 and TRBJ1-5, with 10 positions matching TRBD1. This CDR3 region has 19 residues. Germline V gene lookup returns CDR1 LGHNA and CDR2 YNFKEQ. After removal of 1 base from V and 1 base from J, the junction contained 10 bases not matched to a gene. The CDR3 DNA is TGTGCCAGCAGCCAAGTAAAGGGACAGGGGATCGGGAGCAATCAGCCCCAGCATTTT. This codes for CASSQVKGQGIGSNQPQHF.

The chain joins TRBV2 to TRBJ1-2, with 8 bases fitting TRBD1. CDR1 SNHLY and CDR2 FYNNEI come from the germline V gene. V shed 9 bases, J shed 7 bases, and the junction held 4 bases outside the gene matches. The CDR3 contains 11 residues. CDR3 amino acids: CARLTGGGYTF. CDR3 coding DNA: TGTGCCAGGTTAACAGGGGGTGGCTACACCTTC.

V is TRBV7-2 and J is TRBJ2-7; 8 positions match TRBD1. This CDR3 is 13 amino acids long. The trim removed 7 bases at V and 3 bases at J, leaving 5 bases unmatched. Germline CDR1 reads SGHTA; CDR2 reads FQGNSA. In nucleotides, the CDR3 is TGTGCCAGCACCCAAACAGGGGGCTACGAGCAGTACTTC. Protein sequence: CASTQTGGYEQYF.

This chain joins TRBV28 and TRBJ2-1, with 11 nucleotides matching TRBD1. J was trimmed by 4 bases and V by 4 bases; bases with no gene match: 9. This CDR3 has 17 amino acids. Germline lookup yields CDR1 MDHEN and CDR2 SYDVKM. CDR3 sequence reads: CASSSGTGGDRYNEQFF. CDR3 bases: TGTGCCAGCAGTTCGGGGACAGGGGGTGACCGTTACAATGAGCAGTTCTTC.

The rearrangement uses TRBV28 and TRBJ1-6; D call uncertain. Germline assignment: CDR1 MDHEN and CDR2 SYDVKM. This CDR3 is 13 amino acids long. V dropped 4 bases and J dropped 8 bases, with 9 bases sitting between them. CDR3 sequence reads: CASSSNMYSPLHF. DNA of the CDR3: TGTGCCAGCAGTTCAAACATGTATTCACCCCTCCACTTT.

The chain joins TRBV5-1 to TRBJ2-1, with D possibly matching TRBD1 (6 bases). The length of the CDR3 is 16 residues. The V gene's germline CDR1 is SGHRS and CDR2 YFSETQ. V lost 4 bases and J lost 0, with 14 bases in between. CDR3 DNA sequence: TGCGCCAGCAGCCCCGGGACACTCGGCTCCTACAATGAGCAGTTCTTC. It encodes CASSPGTLGSYNEQFF.

This chain connects TRBV29-1 to TRBJ2-3; D remains unclear. The CDR3 runs to 13 residues. V dropped 6 bases and J dropped 0 bases, with 10 bases sitting between them. Germline V gene lookup returns CDR1 SQVTM and CDR2 ANQGSEA. The CDR3 DNA sequence: TGCAGCGTGATAGCACTCAGCACAGATACGCAGTATTTT. This encodes CSVIALSTDTQYF.

The V call is TRBV5-4, the J call TRBJ2-1, with TRBD2 identical over 11 bases. This CDR3 is built from 17 residues. With V trimmed by 2 bases and J by 0 bases, 4 bases remained unmatched. Germline CDR1 is SGHNT and CDR2 is YYREEE (reference sequence). The CDR3 sequence: CASSLDLAGGSYNEQFF. The DNA for the CDR3 is TGTGCCAGCAGCTTAGACCTAGCGGGAGGCTCCTACAATGAGCAGTTCTTC.

A few counts support this clone. This chain uses TRBV4-1 with TRBJ1-6; 10 positions match TRBD1. Germline-derived CDR1 and CDR2 are MGHRA and YSYEKL. This CDR3 is 18 amino acids long. V gave up 0 bases and J gave up 6 bases; unmatched junction bases: 8. The CDR3 loop is CASSQDLRQGASNSPLHF. The CDR3 bases are TGCGCCAGCAGCCAAGATCTGCGACAGGGGGCAAGTAATTCACCCCTCCACTTT.

The chain joins TRBV29-1 to TRBJ2-1; a weak D match, TRBD1 (5 bases). The CDR3 length is 13 residues. With 6 bases removed from V and 9 bases from J, the gap between germline ends came to 18 bases. The germline V gene encodes CDR1 SQVTM and CDR2 ANQGSEA. The DNA of the CDR3 is TGCAGCGTCCTAGGACAAGGGAACGGTGAGCAGTTCTTC. It is translated as CSVLGQGNGEQFF.

The gene calls are TRBV12-2 and TRBJ1-1; the D call of TRBD1 is as the table states it, not checked on the DNA. TRBV12-2 is assigned pseudogene status. CDR3 size: 17 residues. For the CDR3, the DNA is TGTGCAAGTCGCTTCCTACAGGGGGCGAGCAGGACCGCTGAAGCTTTCTTT. Protein product: CASRFLQGASRTAEAFF.

The V and J genes are TRBV28 and TRBJ1-5; D not resolved. The ends were cut back, 5 bases at V and 0 bases at J, with 8 bases in the middle. CDR3 size: 14 residues. Germline V gene lookup returns CDR1 MDHEN and CDR2 SYDVKM. CDR3 in DNA: TGTGCCAGCAGTATACAAGTTAGCAATCAGCCCCAGCATTTT. Its protein product is CASSIQVSNQPQHF.